One and the same sample provided the 8 T cell receptor beta chains below, sequenced in a study of blood T cell repertoires in COVID-19 (TCRdb year 2020). Library prep was done by the immunoSEQ multiplex PCR assay. TCRdb mirrors the immuneACCESS table, restricted to in-frame sequences. Some clones are absent from its copies; in checked studies, under half trace to an unresolved V gene, and the reason for the others is unknown. The table for this sample lists hundreds of thousands of clones; 70% to 90% of them were counted only once. The top ten constitute about 0.93% of the sample. The sample taken for sequencing was peripheral blood. The source is a middle-aged man with acute or convalescent COVID-19.

CDR3 DNA: TGTGCCAGCAGCCCCTGGGGGCAGACCAATTCACCCCTCCACTTT. Translated: CASSPWGQTNSPLHF. The rearrangement links TRBV3-1 (or the pseudogene TRBV3-2) to TRBJ1-6, with D possibly being TRBD1 (6 bases). Germline CDR1 LGHDT, CDR2 YNNKEL (reference sequence). Trimming shortened V by 4 bases and J by 7 bases, and 14 bases separated the two germline ends. The length of the CDR3 is 15 residues.

CDR3 in amino acids: CASSPKGPQETQYF. Here the CDR3 DNA reads TGTGCCAGCAGCCCTAAGGGGCCACAAGAGACCCAGTACTTC. The chain combines TRBV5-4 with TRBJ2-5; perhaps TRBD1 as D (5 bases). The germline CDR1 and CDR2 sequences are SGHNT and YYREEE (reference sequence). Trimming removed 4 bases from V and 2 bases from J, with 12 bases in between. The CDR3 is 14 amino acids.

Written as DNA, the CDR3 is TGTGCCAGCTCAATTACTAGCGTCAGACGAGAGACCCAGTACTTC. Protein product: CASSITSVRRETQYF. The chain couples TRBV18 to TRBJ2-5, with 7 bases that match TRBD2. There are 15 residues in the CDR3. From germline, CDR1 is KGHSH and CDR2 LQKENI. J lost 4 bases, V lost 5 bases, and 10 bases had no gene match.

Concerning this clone itself: The identical CDR3 is also encoded by other nucleotide sequences in the sample. This chain links TRBV24-1 with TRBJ2-5, with 11 bases matching TRBD1. The germline V gene encodes CDR1 KGHDR and CDR2 SFDVKD. The CDR3 is 15 residues long. V lost 3 bases and J lost 5; bases outside the gene matches: 4. CDR3 in amino acids: CATSDPGQGGETQYF. The CDR3 coding sequence is TGTGCCACCAGTGATCCGGGACAGGGGGGCGAGACCCAGTACTTC.

This clone was counted once. This sequence joins TRBV6-2 or TRBV6-3 and TRBJ1-4, with TRBD1 matching 9 bases. CDR1 is MNHEY, CDR2 SVGEGT, per germline. The junction had 5 bases not matched to a gene; V was cut back by 5 bases and J by 7 bases. There are 14 residues in the CDR3. For the CDR3, the DNA is TGTGCCAGCAGTCAACAGGGGGCAGTTGAAAAACTGTTTTTT. It encodes CASSQQGAVEKLFF.

This chain joins TRBV29-1 and TRBJ1-2; D is ambiguous. This CDR3 has 15 amino acids. V was trimmed by 0 bases and J by 4 bases, leaving 15 bases between them. Per germline, CDR1 SQVTM and CDR2 ANQGSEA. The CDR3 DNA reads TGCAGCGTTGAAGATTCTAAGCACTCCCCCTATGGCTACACCTTC. Translation: CSVEDSKHSPYGYTF.

The V gene is TRBV5-4, the J gene TRBJ1-2; 9 bases agree with TRBD1. V lost 4 bases, J lost 0 bases, and 7 bases stayed unmatched. The CDR3 consists of 16 residues. The germline V gene has CDR1 SGHNT and CDR2 YYREEE (reference sequence). CDR3: CASSPNRDRANYGYTF. As DNA, the CDR3 is TGTGCCAGCAGCCCGAACCGGGACAGGGCTAACTATGGCTACACCTTC. Full variable domain (missing parts from reference TRBV5-4 and TRBJ1-2): ETGVTQSPTHLIKTRGQQVTLRCSSQSGHNTVSWYQQALGQGPQFIFQYYREEENGRGNFPPRFSGLQFPNYSSELNVNALELDDSALYLCASSPNRDRANYGYTFGSGTRLTVV.

The CDR3: CASSQADRGYGYTF. The CDR3 nucleotides are TGTGCCAGCAGCCAAGCCGACAGGGGCTATGGCTACACCTTC. The rearrangement joins TRBV3-1 (or the pseudogene TRBV3-2) to TRBJ1-2; 8 bases agree with TRBD1. V dropped 1 base and J dropped 4; count of bases not matched to a gene: 2. The CDR3 is 14 residues long. The V gene's germline CDR1 is LGHDT and CDR2 YNNKEL (reference sequence).